This T cell receptor beta chain appears in the sequencing data of a study of T cell clonotyping in hematopoietic cell transplantation. This CDR3 has 16 amino acids. Trimming stripped 5 bases from V and 0 bases from J, with 11 bases between. Per germline, CDR1 SGHTA and CDR2 FQGNSA. The time point was: recipient sample about 28 days before transplant, after cytoreduction. TCRdb keeps only in-frame clones here, not all; method: immunoSEQ multiplex PCR. The sample lists about 41,000 clones, roughly 80% occurring once. Material: peripheral blood mononuclear cells, obtained before stem cell transplant. The receptor comes from a man aged 55 to 70 with myelodysplastic syndrome. Some clones in this sample may be carry-over from other donors' samples. The gene calls are TRBV7-2 and TRBJ2-6; D gene ambiguous. The CDR3 spells CASSPIFDSGANVLTF. The CDR3, as DNA: TGTGCCAGCAGCCCAATCTTTGACTCTGGGGCCAACGTCCTGACTTTC.